This T cell receptor (beta chain) was observed in a study of radiotherapy plus CTLA-4 blockade in lung cancer. Study information: Across the patients, objective responses occurred in about 19%, and disease control in roughly 30%. General study points: Expansion of tumor-derived TCR clones was observed in blood after radiotherapy plus ipilimumab.

This clone showed up just a few times. Its antigen is currently unknown. Data came from immunoSEQ multiplex PCR; TCRdb stores just in-frame clones and leaves some out. The table has around 45,000 clones, roughly 73% seen once. With ipilimumab providing CTLA-4 blockade, focal radiation was administered to patients who had chemo-refractory metastatic non-small-cell lung cancer. Germline values: CDR1 SGHRS, CDR2 YFSETQ. The CDR3 spans 13 residues. Trimming cost V 4 bases and J 0 bases, with 7 bases left between them. The sample in question was peripheral blood, obtained from a patient treated with radiotherapy plus ipilimumab. The TCR originated in a human donor with non-small cell lung cancer who had a complete response to radiotherapy plus ipilimumab. V and J are TRBV5-1 and TRBJ2-5; maybe TRBD2 (5 bases). CDR3 DNA sequence: TGCGCCAGCAGCGGACTGTACCAAGAGACCCAGTACTTC. Translated, it gives CASSGLYQETQYF.